This paragraph covers one T cell receptor (beta chain) sequence. This sample was taken from a study of blood T cell repertoires in COVID-19. Study at large: Nucleic acid was either cDNA or gDNA, and it came from T cells, B-cell-depleted T cells, or PBMCs.

Ages ranged from roughly 18 to 100 years, with residence in about two dozen US areas. Recovery among Cohort 3 donors was established by two negative PCRs, clearance, or symptom resolution. CDR3 length: 14 amino acids. The germline V gene has CDR1 MNHNY and CDR2 SVGAGI (reference sequence). As processed by the authors: Quantification of nucleated cells was approximated via reference gene primer amplification. The data were produced by immunoSEQ multiplex PCR, yet TCRdb's version contains in-frame clones alone and is incomplete. V and J calls and clone size come straight from that table; D and trimming were deduced from the DNA. The table lists around 310,000 clones, roughly 86% of them singletons.

Sequenced input: PBMCs or T cells enriched from blood (not recorded which). This chain links TRBV6-6 with TRBJ2-7, with 10 bases fitting TRBD2. This TCR was sampled from a woman aged 30 to 39 who had recovered from COVID-19. The CDR3 DNA follows: TGTGCTAGTAGCGGGAGGCAGAAGTCCTACGAGCAGTACTTC. This codes for CASSGRQKSYEQYF.